The clone carrying this T cell receptor beta chain was found many times. Antigen unknown. The CDR3 spans 12 residues. The ends lost 3 bases at V and 15 bases at J; junction bases unmatched: 8. Germline lookup yields CDR1 MGHDK and CDR2 SYGVNS. The source of the sample is a study of T cells in Graves' hyperthyroidism and ophthalmopathy. Study results and caveats: The model anticipated ophthalmopathy a median about 7.1 months pre-onset. Among clonotypes expanded in thyroid above 0.001, most were also found in blood.

TCR beta CDR3 sequences were amplified from RNA transcripts. TCR CDR3 underwent first-round RT-PCR with the HTBI primer set. Using its own MiXCR run on the multiplex PCR reads, TCRdb lists one record per CDR3 protein. The sample yields about 700,000 distinct CDR3 sequences, 45% seen once. The TCR was taken from an adult man with Graves' disease, either hyperthyroidism or ophthalmopathy (not recorded which). The chain employs TRBV25-1 and TRBJ1-5; 7 positions agree with TRBD1. Specimen: peripheral blood or thyroid tissue (not recorded which). CDR3 amino acids: CASSDGTAGRHF. DNA of the CDR3: TGTGCCAGCAGTGACGGGACAGCCGGGAGGCATTTT.